The present TCR beta chain was sequenced within a study of patients and donors after allogeneic stem cell transplantation. In this sample, this clonotype turned up many times. TCRdb re-called the RT-PCR reads through MiXCR, storing one row per CDR3 protein. The sample records approximately 160,000 distinct CDR3 sequences, approximately 28% being singletons. The sequence derives from a human donor who was either an allogeneic HSCT recipient or a stem cell or donor lymphocyte infusion donor (not recorded which). It is not recorded whose cells these are; they may come from a transplant donor. The specimen sequenced was blood, either unsorted or a sorted T cell fraction (not recorded which).

CDR3 amino acids: CATSRDSYTEAFF. CDR3 nucleotides: TGTGCCACCAGCAGAGACAGCTACACTGAAGCTTTCTTT. The chain couples TRBV15 to TRBJ1-1; the D is unclear. The CDR3 has 13 amino acids. The germline V and J ends were trimmed by 0 bases and 3 bases, with 5 bases remaining between them. The germline CDR1 and CDR2 sequences are LNHNV and YYDKDF (reference sequence). The variable domain in full, with the rest retrieved from reference TRBV15 and TRBJ1-1, is DAMVIQNPRYQVTQFGKPVTLSCSQTLNHNVMYWYQQKSSQAPKLLFHYYDKDFNNEADTPDNFQSRRPNTSFCFLDIRSPGLGDTAMYLCATSRDSYTEAFFGQGTRLTVV.